These 15 T cell receptor beta chains share one sample of origin, sequenced in a study of identical twins. TCRdb independently ran MiXCR on the 5' RACE reads; one entry per CDR3 protein. The table has some 260,000 distinct CDR3 sequences, over 12% seen once. Sequencing input: memory (CD45RO+) T cells sorted from blood. These receptors were collected from a woman between 18 and 29 years old in good health.

The chain is built from TRBV12-3 or TRBV12-4 and TRBJ2-2, with D maybe TRBD2 (5 bases). The CDR3 has 14 amino acids. V was cut by 8 bases and J by 4 bases, with 14 bases left in between. CDR3 sequence (DNA): TGTGCCAGCGGCACCCGGGGAAGCACCGGGGAGCTGTTTTTT. It is translated as CASGTRGSTGELFF.

The chain carries TRBV6-1 and TRBJ1-6; maybe TRBD1 (5 bases). The CDR3 consists of 13 residues. Between the trimmed V and J ends, which lost 4 bases and 11 bases, there was a span of 12 bases. Germline lookup yields CDR1 MNHNS and CDR2 SASEGT. CDR3: CASSGQPNTPLHF. As DNA, the CDR3 is TGTGCCAGCAGTGGACAGCCAAATACACCCCTCCACTTT.

The V call is TRBV20-1, the J call TRBJ2-3, with no clear D. The CDR3 length is 11 residues. V lost 6 bases and J 5 bases, leaving 9 bases between the germline ends. Per the germline V gene, CDR1 is DFQATT and CDR2 is SNEGSKA (reference sequence). The CDR3 DNA follows: TGCAGTGCGGAGTCGGAAGATACGCAGTATTTT. It encodes CSAESEDTQYF.

The chain employs TRBV12-3 or TRBV12-4 and TRBJ2-1; tentative D call: TRBD2 (5 bases). V lost 5 bases and J 8 bases, leaving 16 bases between the germline ends. The CDR3 contains 14 residues. CDR3 nucleotides: TGTGCCAGCAGTCCGCGGCGGCGGGTGGATGAGCAGTTCTTC. Translation: CASSPRRRVDEQFF.

The chain uses TRBV10-3 and TRBJ2-7; no clear D. Trimming took 4 bases from V and 9 from J, leaving 22 bases between them. The germline gives CDR1 ENHRY, CDR2 SYGVKD. The CDR3 has 15 residues. The chain's CDR3 is CAISAASSSALGQYF. CDR3 nucleotide sequence: TGTGCCATCAGTGCCGCTAGTTCATCCGCCCTTGGGCAGTACTTC.

This clonotype was counted only a few times. The chain joins TRBV16 to TRBJ2-7; TRBD1 or TRBD2 may be the D gene (6 bases each). This CDR3 comprises 12 residues. From germline, CDR1 is KGHSY and CDR2 FQNENV. Trimming removed 3 bases from V and 9 bases from J, with 12 bases in between. CDR3 sequence reads: CASSHPGARQYF. In DNA, the CDR3 is TGTGCCAGCAGCCACCCGGGGGCCCGGCAGTACTTC.

This clonotype came up many times. The chain couples TRBV6-1 to TRBJ2-3, with D unresolved. Germline-derived CDR1 and CDR2 are MNHNS and SASEGT. The CDR3 consists of 15 residues. Trimming took off 3 bases at V and 0 bases at J, with 10 bases between the two ends. This CDR3 reads CASSDSTDSTDTQYF. CDR3 DNA: TGTGCCAGCAGTGATTCCACAGACAGCACAGATACGCAGTATTTT.

The table lists this clonotype with a few counts. V is TRBV20-1 and J is TRBJ1-1; D is uncertain. Per germline, CDR1 DFQATT and CDR2 SNEGSKA (reference sequence). V was clipped by 0 bases and J by 0 bases, with 11 bases between them. This CDR3 is built from 15 residues. CDR3 in amino acids: CSARDMLTMNTEAFF. DNA of the CDR3: TGCAGTGCTAGAGATATGCTTACCATGAACACTGAAGCTTTCTTT.

This clonotype was seen a single time. The chain carries TRBV16 and TRBJ1-1; D possibly corresponds to TRBD1 (5 bases). In germline, CDR1 is KGHSY, CDR2 FQNENV. This CDR3 comprises 17 residues. V gave up 10 bases and J gave up 7 bases, with 31 bases separating them. CDR3 in amino acids: CATCQELGSRDGNEAFF. CDR3 coding DNA: TGTGCCACCTGCCAAGAATTGGGCTCCCGGGACGGAAATGAAGCTTTCTTT.

The chain employs TRBV6-2 or TRBV6-3 and TRBJ2-1, with TRBD2 matching 7 bases. After removal of 10 bases from V and 4 bases from J, the junction contained 10 bases not matched to a gene. Germline CDR1 and CDR2: MNHEY and SVGEGT. This CDR3 spans 14 amino acids. CDR3 coding DNA: TGTGCCACCGACGCGGGACTACTTTACAATGAGCAGTTCTTC. Its translation: CATDAGLLYNEQFF.

The V gene is TRBV9, the J gene TRBJ2-3, with a possible D match to TRBD2 (7 bases). CDR3 size: 15 residues. V lost 3 bases to trimming and J lost 4 bases, with 15 bases between them. Germline V gene sequence: CDR1 SGDLS, CDR2 YYNGEE. In DNA, the CDR3 is TGTGCCAGCAGCGGATGGCGGGGGCCTCCAGATACGCAGTATTTT. It specifies CASSGWRGPPDTQYF.

The V call is TRBV5-1, the J call TRBJ2-3; 10 nucleotides line up with TRBD2. The germline CDR1 and CDR2 sequences are SGHRS and YFSETQ. This CDR3 is 16 amino acids long. The junction had 6 bases not matched to a gene; V was cut back by 4 bases and J by 1 base. CDR3 region: CASSLGLATGTDTQYF. CDR3 nucleotides: TGCGCCAGCAGCCTGGGACTAGCGACCGGCACAGATACGCAGTATTTT.

This clonotype was seen more than once but under ten times. The chain recombines TRBV25-1 with TRBJ2-7, with TRBD2 as a possible D gene (5 bases). CDR1 is MGHDK and CDR2 is SYGVNS in the germline V gene. The CDR3 extends over 13 amino acids. Trimming left V 8 bases short and J 0 bases short, with 11 bases between. The CDR3 region is CASLSEASYEQYF. In DNA, the CDR3 is TGTGCCAGCCTCTCGGAGGCCTCCTACGAGCAGTACTTC.

This clonotype was detected many times. The V and J genes are TRBV7-9 and TRBJ2-1; D is perhaps TRBD1 or TRBD2 (5 bases each). V dropped 4 bases and J dropped 7 bases, with 20 bases sitting between them. The CDR3 is 16 residues long. Looked up from germline, CDR1 is SEHNR and CDR2 is FQNEAQ (reference sequence). CDR3 coding DNA: TGTGCCAGCAGCTCACTGGGGACCCCGAGGGAAAATGAGCAGTTCTTC. Encoded protein: CASSSLGTPRENEQFF. The full variable domain, in which reference TRBV7-9 and TRBJ2-1 provide the parts outside the CDR3, is DTGVSQNPRHKITKRGQNVTFRCDPISEHNRLYWYRQTLGQGPEFLTYFQNEAQLEKSRLLSDRFSAERPKGSFSTLEIQRTEQGDSAMYLCASSSLGTPRENEQFFGPGTRLTVL.

This clonotype was detected only a few times. The chain has TRBV6-2 or TRBV6-3 and TRBJ2-1; TRBD2 is a possible D gene (6 bases). This CDR3 spans 14 amino acids. V was trimmed by 4 bases and J by 4 bases, leaving 11 bases between them. CDR1 and CDR2 from the germline V gene are MNHEY and SVGEGT. The CDR3 DNA is TGTGCCAGCAGTTGGACTAACAAGTACAATGAGCAGTTCTTC. Translation: CASSWTNKYNEQFF.